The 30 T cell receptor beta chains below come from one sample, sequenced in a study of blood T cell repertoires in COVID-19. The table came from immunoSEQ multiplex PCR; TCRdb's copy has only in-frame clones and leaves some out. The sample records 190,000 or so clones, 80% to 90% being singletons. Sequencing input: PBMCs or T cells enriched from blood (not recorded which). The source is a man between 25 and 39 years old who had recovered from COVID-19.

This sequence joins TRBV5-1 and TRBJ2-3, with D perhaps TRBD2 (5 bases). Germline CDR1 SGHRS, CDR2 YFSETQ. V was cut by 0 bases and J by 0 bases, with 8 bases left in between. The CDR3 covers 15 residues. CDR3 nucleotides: TGCGCCAGCAGCTTGGACGGGGTTAGCACAGATACGCAGTATTTT. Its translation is CASSLDGVSTDTQYF.

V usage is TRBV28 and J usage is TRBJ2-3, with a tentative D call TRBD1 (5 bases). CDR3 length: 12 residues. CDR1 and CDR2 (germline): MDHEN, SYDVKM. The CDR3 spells CVVGQSTDTQYF. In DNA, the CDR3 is TGTGTCGTGGGGCAGAGCACAGATACGCAGTATTTT.

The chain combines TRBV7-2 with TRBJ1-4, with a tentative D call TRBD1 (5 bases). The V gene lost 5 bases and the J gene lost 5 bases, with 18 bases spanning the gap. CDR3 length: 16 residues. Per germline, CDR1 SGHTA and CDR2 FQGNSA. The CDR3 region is CASSQWRAGGNEKLFF. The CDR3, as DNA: TGTGCCAGCAGCCAGTGGAGAGCCGGGGGAAATGAAAAACTGTTTTTT.

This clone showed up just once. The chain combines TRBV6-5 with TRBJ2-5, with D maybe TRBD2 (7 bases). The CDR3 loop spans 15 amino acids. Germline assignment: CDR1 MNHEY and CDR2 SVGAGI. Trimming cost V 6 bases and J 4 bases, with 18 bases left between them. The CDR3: CASRPGGGAGETQYF. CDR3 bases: TGTGCCAGCAGACCGGGTGGGGGGGCAGGAGAGACCCAGTACTTC.

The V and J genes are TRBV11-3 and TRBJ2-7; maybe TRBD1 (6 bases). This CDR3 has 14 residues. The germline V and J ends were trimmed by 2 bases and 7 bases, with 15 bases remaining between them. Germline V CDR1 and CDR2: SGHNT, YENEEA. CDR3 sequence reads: CASSLNRASGEQYF. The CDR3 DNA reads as TGTGCCAGCAGCTTAAACAGGGCATCGGGGGAGCAGTACTTC.

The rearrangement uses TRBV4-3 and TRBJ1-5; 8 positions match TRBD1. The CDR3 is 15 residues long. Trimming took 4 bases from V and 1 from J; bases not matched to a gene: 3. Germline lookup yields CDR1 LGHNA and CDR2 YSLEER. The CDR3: CASSRTGGSNQPQHF. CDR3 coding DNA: TGCGCCAGCAGCCGAACAGGGGGAAGCAATCAGCCCCAGCATTTT.

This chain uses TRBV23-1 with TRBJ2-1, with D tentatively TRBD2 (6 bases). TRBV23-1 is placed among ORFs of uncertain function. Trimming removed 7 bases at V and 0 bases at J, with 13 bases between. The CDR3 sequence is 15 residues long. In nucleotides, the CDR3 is TGCGCCAGCAAGAGGGCGGAGGGCTCCTACAATGAGCAGTTCTTC. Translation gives CASKRAEGSYNEQFF.

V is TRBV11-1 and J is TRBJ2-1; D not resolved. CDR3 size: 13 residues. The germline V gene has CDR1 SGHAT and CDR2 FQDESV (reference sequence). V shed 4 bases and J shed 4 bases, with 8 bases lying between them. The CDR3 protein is CASSSHFYNEQFF. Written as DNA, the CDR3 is TGTGCCAGCAGCTCACATTTTTACAATGAGCAGTTCTTC. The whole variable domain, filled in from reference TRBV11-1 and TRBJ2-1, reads EAEVAQSPRYKITEKSQAVAFWCDPISGHATLYWYRQILGQGPELLVQFQDESVVDDSQLPKDRFSAERLKGVDSTLKIQPAELGDSAMYLCASSSHFYNEQFFGPGTRLTVL.

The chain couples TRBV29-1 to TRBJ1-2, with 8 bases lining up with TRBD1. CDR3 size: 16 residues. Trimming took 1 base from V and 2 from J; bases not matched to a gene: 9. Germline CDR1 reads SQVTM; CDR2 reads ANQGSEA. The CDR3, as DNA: TGCAGCGTTGAAGGGGGGGGACAGGTGATAAACTATGGCTACACCTTC. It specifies CSVEGGGQVINYGYTF.

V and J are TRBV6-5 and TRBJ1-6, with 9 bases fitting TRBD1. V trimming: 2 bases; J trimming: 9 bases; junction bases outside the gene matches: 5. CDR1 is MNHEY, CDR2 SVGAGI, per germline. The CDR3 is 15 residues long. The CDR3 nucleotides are TGTGCCAGCAGTTACGACGGACAGGGGTTTTCACCCCTCCACTTT. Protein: CASSYDGQGFSPLHF.

The CDR3 here is CASSQAGGQYTF. CDR3 coding DNA: TGTGCCAGCAGTCAGGCCGGGGGACAGTACACCTTC. This chain connects TRBV9 to TRBJ1-2, with 7 bases fitting TRBD1. CDR3 length: 12 amino acids. Trimming took 5 bases from V and 11 from J; bases not matched to a gene: 9. In germline, CDR1 is SGDLS, CDR2 YYNGEE.

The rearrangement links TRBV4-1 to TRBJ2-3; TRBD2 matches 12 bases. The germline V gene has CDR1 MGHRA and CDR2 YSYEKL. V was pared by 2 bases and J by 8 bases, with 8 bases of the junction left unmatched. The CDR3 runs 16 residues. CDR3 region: CASSQRLAGGPGTQYF. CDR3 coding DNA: TGCGCCAGCAGCCAACGTCTAGCGGGAGGGCCGGGTACGCAGTATTTT.

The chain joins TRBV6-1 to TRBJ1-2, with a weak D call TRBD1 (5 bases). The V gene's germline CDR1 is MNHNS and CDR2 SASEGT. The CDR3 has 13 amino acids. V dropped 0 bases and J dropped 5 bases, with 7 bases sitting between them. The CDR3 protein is CASSEAKGYGYTF. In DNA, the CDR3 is TGTGCCAGCAGTGAAGCTAAGGGGTATGGCTACACCTTC.

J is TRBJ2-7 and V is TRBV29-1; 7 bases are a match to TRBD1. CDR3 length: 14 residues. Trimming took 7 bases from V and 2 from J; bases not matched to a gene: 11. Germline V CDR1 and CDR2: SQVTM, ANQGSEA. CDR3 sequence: CSARSVGQPYEQYF. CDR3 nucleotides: TGCAGCGCCCGGAGTGTGGGACAGCCCTACGAGCAGTACTTC.

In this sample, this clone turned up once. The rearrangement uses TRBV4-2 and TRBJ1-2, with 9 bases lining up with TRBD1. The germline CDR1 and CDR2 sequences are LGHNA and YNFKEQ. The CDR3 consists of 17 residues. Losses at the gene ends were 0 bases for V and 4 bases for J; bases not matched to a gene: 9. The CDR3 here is CASSQDPGQGLGYGYTF. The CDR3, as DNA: TGTGCCAGCAGCCAAGATCCGGGACAGGGCCTCGGCTATGGCTACACCTTC.

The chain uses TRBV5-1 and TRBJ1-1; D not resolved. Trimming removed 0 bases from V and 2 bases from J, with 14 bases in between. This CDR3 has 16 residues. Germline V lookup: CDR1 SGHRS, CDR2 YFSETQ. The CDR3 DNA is TGCGCCAGCAGCTTGGGGACTCACAATGGAAACACTGAAGCTTTCTTT. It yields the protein CASSLGTHNGNTEAFF. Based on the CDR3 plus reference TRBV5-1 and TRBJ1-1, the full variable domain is KAGVTQTPRYLIKTRGQQVTLSCSPISGHRSVSWYQQTPGQGLQFLFEYFSETQRNKGNFPGRFSGRQFSNSRSEMNVSTLELGDSALYLCASSLGTHNGNTEAFFGQGTRLTVV.

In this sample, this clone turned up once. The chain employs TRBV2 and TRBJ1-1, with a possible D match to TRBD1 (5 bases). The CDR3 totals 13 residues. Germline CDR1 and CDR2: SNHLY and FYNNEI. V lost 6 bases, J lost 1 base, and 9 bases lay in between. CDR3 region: CASSRDWNTEAFF. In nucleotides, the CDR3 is TGTGCCAGCAGCAGGGACTGGAACACTGAAGCTTTCTTT.

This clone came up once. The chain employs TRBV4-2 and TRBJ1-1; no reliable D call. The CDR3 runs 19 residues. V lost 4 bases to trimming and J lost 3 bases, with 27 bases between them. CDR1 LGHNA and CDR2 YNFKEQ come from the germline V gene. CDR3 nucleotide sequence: TGTGCCAGCAGCCCCCCCGAGTGGGATGAGGGCAGAGTTGACACTGAAGCTTTCTTT. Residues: CASSPPEWDEGRVDTEAFF.

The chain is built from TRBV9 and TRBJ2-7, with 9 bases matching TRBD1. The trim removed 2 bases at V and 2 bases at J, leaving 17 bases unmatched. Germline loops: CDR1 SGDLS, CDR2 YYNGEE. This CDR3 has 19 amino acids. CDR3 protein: CASSVRIRDRDSAAYEQYF. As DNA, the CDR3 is TGTGCCAGCAGCGTTAGAATCCGGGACAGGGATTCTGCGGCCTACGAGCAGTACTTC. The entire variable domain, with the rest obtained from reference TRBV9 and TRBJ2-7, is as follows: DSGVTQTPKHLITATGQRVTLRCSPRSGDLSVYWYQQSLDQGLQFLIQYYNGEERAKGNILERFSAQQFPDLHSELNLSSLELGDSALYFCASSVRIRDRDSAAYEQYFGPGTRLTVT.

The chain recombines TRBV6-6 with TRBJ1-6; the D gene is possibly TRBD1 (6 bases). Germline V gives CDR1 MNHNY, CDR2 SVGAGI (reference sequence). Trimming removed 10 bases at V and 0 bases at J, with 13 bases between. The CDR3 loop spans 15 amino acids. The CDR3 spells CATVDRPSYNSPLHF. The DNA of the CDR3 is TGTGCCACTGTGGACAGACCCTCCTATAATTCACCCCTCCACTTT.

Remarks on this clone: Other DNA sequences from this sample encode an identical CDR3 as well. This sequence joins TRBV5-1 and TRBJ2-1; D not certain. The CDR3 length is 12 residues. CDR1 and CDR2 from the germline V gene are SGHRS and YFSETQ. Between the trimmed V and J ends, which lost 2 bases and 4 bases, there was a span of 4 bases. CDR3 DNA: TGCGCCAGCAGCTTTAGTTACAATGAGCAGTTCTTC. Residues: CASSFSYNEQFF.

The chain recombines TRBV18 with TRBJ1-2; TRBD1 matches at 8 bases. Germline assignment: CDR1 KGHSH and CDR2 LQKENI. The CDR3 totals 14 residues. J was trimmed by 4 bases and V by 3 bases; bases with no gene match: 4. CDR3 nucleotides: TGTGCCAGCTCACCGGGGCAGGGGGCCTATGGCTACACCTTC. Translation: CASSPGQGAYGYTF.

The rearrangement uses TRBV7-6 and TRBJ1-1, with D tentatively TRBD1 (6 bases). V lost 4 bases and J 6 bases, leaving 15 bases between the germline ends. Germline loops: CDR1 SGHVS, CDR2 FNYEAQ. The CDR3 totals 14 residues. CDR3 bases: TGTGCCAGCAGCTATTCCCGGGACACACCTGAAGCTTTCTTT. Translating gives CASSYSRDTPEAFF.

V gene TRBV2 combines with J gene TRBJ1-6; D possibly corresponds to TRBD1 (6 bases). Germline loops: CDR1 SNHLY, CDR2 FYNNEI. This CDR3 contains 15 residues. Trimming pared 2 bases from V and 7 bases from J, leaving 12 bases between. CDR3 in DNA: TGTGCCAGCAGTGAACCACAGGGCAACAATTCACCCCTCCACTTT. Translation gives CASSEPQGNNSPLHF.

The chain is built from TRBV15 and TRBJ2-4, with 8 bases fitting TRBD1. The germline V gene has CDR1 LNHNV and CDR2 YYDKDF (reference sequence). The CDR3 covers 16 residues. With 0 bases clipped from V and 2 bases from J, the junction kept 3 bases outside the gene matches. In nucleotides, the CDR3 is TGTGCCACCAGCAGAGACAGACAGGGGTCCAAAAACATTCAGTACTTC. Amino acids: CATSRDRQGSKNIQYF.

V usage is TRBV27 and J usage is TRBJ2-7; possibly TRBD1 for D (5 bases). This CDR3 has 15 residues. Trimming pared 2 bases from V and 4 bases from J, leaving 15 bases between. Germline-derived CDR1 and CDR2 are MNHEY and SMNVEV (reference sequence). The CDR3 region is CASSLGAGWSYEQYF. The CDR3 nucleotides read TGTGCCAGCAGTTTAGGGGCAGGATGGTCGTACGAGCAGTACTTC.

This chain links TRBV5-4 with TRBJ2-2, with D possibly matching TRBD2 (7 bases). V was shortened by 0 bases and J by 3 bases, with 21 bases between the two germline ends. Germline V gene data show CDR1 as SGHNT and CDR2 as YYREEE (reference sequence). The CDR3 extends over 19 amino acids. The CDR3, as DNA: TGTGCCAGCAGCTTGGGCGGCAGGGGAGGGAGCAGGGACACCGGGGAGCTGTTTTTT. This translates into CASSLGGRGGSRDTGELFF.

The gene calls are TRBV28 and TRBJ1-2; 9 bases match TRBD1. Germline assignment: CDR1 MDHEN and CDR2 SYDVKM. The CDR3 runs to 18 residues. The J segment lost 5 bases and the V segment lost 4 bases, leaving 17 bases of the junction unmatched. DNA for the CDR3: TGTGCCAGCAGTTCCAATCGACCCGGGACAGGGCTTAAATATGGCTACACCTTC. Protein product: CASSSNRPGTGLKYGYTF.

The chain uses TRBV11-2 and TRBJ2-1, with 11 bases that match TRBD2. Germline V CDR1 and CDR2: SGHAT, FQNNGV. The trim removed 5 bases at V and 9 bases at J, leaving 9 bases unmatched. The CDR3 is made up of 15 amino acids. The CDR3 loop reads CASSVAGGPGFEQFF. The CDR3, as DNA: TGTGCCAGCAGCGTAGCGGGAGGGCCGGGGTTTGAGCAGTTCTTC.

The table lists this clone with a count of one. CDR3: CASSHRHATNEKLFF. For the CDR3, the DNA is TGTGCCAGTAGTCACAGGCATGCAACTAATGAAAAACTGTTTTTT. The chain recombines TRBV19 with TRBJ1-4; tentatively, D is TRBD1 (5 bases). The CDR3 contains 15 residues. Germline assignment: CDR1 LNHDA and CDR2 SQIVND (reference sequence). The V and J ends lost 5 bases and 0 bases respectively, with 10 bases between them.